Following are 5 T cell receptor beta chains from one sample sequenced in a study of technical replicates of blood from a few donors. Clones were sequenced by immunoSEQ multiplex PCR, and TCRdb holds only the in-frame ones, with some missing. The data show 79,000 or so clones, with nearly 95% seen just once and about 0.38% held by the top ten. Sequenced input: T cells isolated from PBMCs. The receptors were gathered from a human donor in good health.

The rearrangement uses TRBV6-1 and TRBJ2-7; D uncertain. CDR1 and CDR2 from the germline V gene are MNHNS and SASEGT. The CDR3 has 13 amino acids. Between the trimmed V and J ends, which lost 3 bases and 2 bases, there was a span of 8 bases. This chain's CDR3 is CASSDNRPYEQYF. The CDR3 coding sequence is TGTGCCAGCAGTGATAACAGACCCTACGAGCAGTACTTC.

This clone has a single count. The chain couples TRBV6-5 to TRBJ1-2; perhaps TRBD1 as D (6 bases). Germline values: CDR1 MNHEY, CDR2 SVGAGI. There are 13 residues in the CDR3. The V gene lost 2 bases and the J gene lost 8 bases, with 12 bases spanning the gap. As DNA, the CDR3 is TGTGCCAGCAGTTACGGGGGCGCGGAAGGCTACACCTTC. Its protein is CASSYGGAEGYTF.

The chain links TRBV5-1 to TRBJ2-5, with a tentative D call TRBD2 (5 bases). CDR1 and CDR2 from the germline V gene are SGHRS and YFSETQ. This CDR3 is built from 14 residues. Between the trimmed V and J ends, which lost 4 bases and 5 bases, there was a span of 15 bases. CDR3 in DNA: TGCGCCAGCAGCCCCTGGACTCAACGGGAGACCCAGTACTTC. It codes for CASSPWTQRETQYF.

The CDR3 is CASSLVQDEQYF. The CDR3 DNA follows: TGTGCCAGCAGCTTAGTCCAGGATGAGCAGTACTTC. This chain links TRBV7-9 with TRBJ2-7; D gene unclear. Between the trimmed V and J ends, which lost 1 base and 7 bases, there was a span of 8 bases. This CDR3 comprises 12 residues. Germline V gene data show CDR1 as SEHNR and CDR2 as FQNEAQ (reference sequence).

The rearrangement joins TRBV29-1 to TRBJ1-1; tentative D call: TRBD1 (5 bases). The ends were cut back, 1 base at V and 1 base at J, with 10 bases in the middle. Per the germline V gene, CDR1 is SQVTM and CDR2 is ANQGSEA. This CDR3 has 14 amino acids. The CDR3 reads CSVEVGGKNTEAFF. The CDR3 region has the DNA TGCAGCGTTGAAGTCGGGGGTAAGAACACTGAAGCTTTCTTT.